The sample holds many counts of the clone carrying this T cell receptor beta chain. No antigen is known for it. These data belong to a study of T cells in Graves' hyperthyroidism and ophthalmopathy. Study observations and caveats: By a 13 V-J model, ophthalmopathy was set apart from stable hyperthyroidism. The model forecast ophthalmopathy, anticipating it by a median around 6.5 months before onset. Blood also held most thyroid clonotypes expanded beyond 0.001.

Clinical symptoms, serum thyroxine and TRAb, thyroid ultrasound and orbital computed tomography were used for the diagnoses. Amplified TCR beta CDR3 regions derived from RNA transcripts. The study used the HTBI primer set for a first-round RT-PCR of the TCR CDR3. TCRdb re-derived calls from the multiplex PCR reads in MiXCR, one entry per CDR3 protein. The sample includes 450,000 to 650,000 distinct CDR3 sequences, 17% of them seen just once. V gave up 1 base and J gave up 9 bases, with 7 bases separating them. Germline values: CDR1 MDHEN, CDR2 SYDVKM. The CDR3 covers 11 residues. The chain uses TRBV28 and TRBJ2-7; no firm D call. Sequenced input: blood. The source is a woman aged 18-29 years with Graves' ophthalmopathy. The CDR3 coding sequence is TGTGCCAGCAGTTTATATGAAGGGCAGTACTTC. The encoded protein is CASSLYEGQYF.